Reported below is one TCR beta chain. The data originate from a study of blood T cell repertoires in COVID-19. Study background: From T cells, B-cell-depleted T cells, or PBMCs came the material, which was cDNA or gDNA.

This CDR3 comprises 14 residues. Germline CDR1 MDHEN, CDR2 SYDVKM. The V gene lost 3 bases and the J gene lost 9 bases, with 12 bases spanning the gap. As processed by the authors: Estimates of nucleated cell counts were drawn from the amplification of reference gene primers. TCRdb's table, derived via immunoSEQ multiplex PCR, lists solely in-frame clones and lacks some. That table supplies the V and J calls and clone size; D and trimming were determined from the DNA. The sample includes about 82,000 clones, around 81% of them seen just once. This receptor was obtained from an elderly man with acute or convalescent COVID-19. The sample was peripheral blood. The V gene is TRBV28, the J gene TRBJ1-6; D is unclear. This chain's CDR3 is CASSLTRLRSPLHF. In DNA form, the CDR3 reads TGTGCCAGCAGTTTGACCAGGCTACGTTCACCCCTCCACTTT.